The source of this TCR beta chain is a study of T cell responses to AZD1222 COVID-19 vaccine. Here immunoSEQ multiplex PCR was the method, and the copy in TCRdb shows in-frame clones only, minus some. The data hold roughly 110,000 clones, with around 87% observed a single time. Study-wide points: Clonal diversity was possibly underestimated; the donors were predominantly white British and more often female.

In regard to this clone: The antigen remains unidentified.

V was shortened by 7 bases and J by 1 base, with 4 bases between the two germline ends. The CDR3 sequence is 12 residues long. Germline CDR1 and CDR2: MNHEY and SVGAGI. This TCR came from an adult in good health. The chain uses TRBV6-5 and TRBJ2-2; D uncertain. The sample here was peripheral blood, taken on day 0 of AZD1222 vaccination. The CDR3 loop is CASNGNTGELFF. For the CDR3, the DNA is TGTGCCAGCAATGGGAACACCGGGGAGCTGTTTTTT.